This T cell receptor beta chain stems from a study of CD8 T cells in ankylosing spondylitis. Study findings and constraints: Several highly homologous variants made up a TCR beta motif that seemed to typify ankylosing spondylitis blood.

Trimming cost V 0 bases and J 1 base, with 11 bases left between them. Germline CDR1 reads SGHRS; CDR2 reads YFSETQ. This CDR3 has 15 residues. Libraries of TCR beta came from quantitative 5'-RACE with molecular barcodes. TCRdb re-derived calls from the 5' RACE reads in MiXCR, one entry per CDR3 protein. Here the sample spans 750,000 to 850,000 distinct CDR3 sequences, roughly 10% being singletons. In this sample, this clonotype turned up a few times. What it binds is unknown. The chain carries TRBV5-1 and TRBJ2-7, with D unclear. The sequence was collected from a male donor with ankylosing spondylitis. The specimen was blood, either unsorted or a sorted T cell fraction (not recorded which). CDR3 residues: CASSLGTARSYEQYF. CDR3 coding DNA: TGCGCCAGCAGCTTGGGCACCGCACGATCCTACGAGCAGTACTTC.